The 8 T cell receptor beta chains below were found in one sample sequenced in a study of blood T cell repertoires in COVID-19. Assay: immunoSEQ multiplex PCR; the TCRdb copy retains only in-frame clones and omits some. The table records a few hundred thousand clones, 86% of them present only once. Sequencing used peripheral blood. These receptors came from a man older than 75 with acute or convalescent COVID-19.

This clone was observed once. The rearrangement links TRBV6-5 to TRBJ1-4; D is unresolved. The CDR3 runs to 14 residues. Trimming left V 5 bases short and J 6 bases short, with 13 bases between. The V gene's germline CDR1 is MNHEY and CDR2 SVGAGI. The DNA of the CDR3 is TGTGCCAGCAGTCGACGCGGCAGCGATGAAAAACTGTTTTTT. It yields the protein CASSRRGSDEKLFF.

The chain recombines TRBV4-2 with TRBJ2-3, with D maybe TRBD1 (6 bases). Per the germline V gene, CDR1 is LGHNA and CDR2 is YNFKEQ. This CDR3 contains 16 residues. V lost 1 base and J 0 bases, leaving 11 bases between the germline ends. CDR3 coding DNA: TGTGCCAGCAGCCAAGGTCAGGGGCCTAGCACAGATACGCAGTATTTT. Translation: CASSQGQGPSTDTQYF.

This chain links TRBV9 with TRBJ2-1, with D perhaps matching TRBD2 (7 bases). The CDR3 length is 14 residues. Germline values: CDR1 SGDLS, CDR2 YYNGEE. Trimming cost V 4 bases and J 7 bases, with 15 bases left between them. CDR3 amino acids: CASSSAGGRNEQFF. CDR3 in DNA: TGTGCCAGCAGCTCGGCCGGGGGGCGGAATGAGCAGTTCTTC.

This clone was detected only a few times. The chain carries TRBV6-5 and TRBJ1-2; D is unclear. The CDR3 sequence is 13 residues long. Germline loops: CDR1 MNHEY, CDR2 SVGAGI. The V gene lost 2 bases and the J gene lost 4 bases, with 8 bases spanning the gap. The CDR3 is CASSYREGYGYTF. In nucleotides, the CDR3 is TGTGCCAGCAGTTACCGGGAAGGCTATGGCTACACCTTC.

The chain employs TRBV10-3 and TRBJ2-6, with no clear D. Deletions cut 10 bases from V and 0 bases from J, with 10 bases between. There are 14 residues in the CDR3. Germline-derived CDR1 and CDR2 are ENHRY and SYGVKD. CDR3 sequence (DNA): TGTGCCACCTCACACGTCTCTGGGGCCAACGTCCTGACTTTC. As protein: CATSHVSGANVLTF.

This clone was found once. The rearrangement joins TRBV5-5 to TRBJ2-7; the match to TRBD1 covers 9 bases. The V gene's germline CDR1 is SGHKS and CDR2 YYEKEE (reference sequence). Germline trimming cut 3 bases from V and 2 bases from J; bases unmatched to any gene: 9. The CDR3 length is 16 residues. CDR3 sequence reads: CASSYTPGQGTYEQYF. In nucleotides, the CDR3 is TGTGCCAGCAGCTATACTCCGGGACAGGGTACCTACGAGCAGTACTTC.

The rearrangement uses TRBV5-4 and TRBJ2-5; 7 bases are shared with TRBD1. CDR3 length: 15 residues. Germline CDR1 reads SGHNT; CDR2 reads YYREEE (reference sequence). Trimming cost V 2 bases and J 4 bases; bases outside gene matches: 8. The CDR3 bases are TGTGCCAGCAGCTTATCTGAGGGGGCGAGAGAGACCCAGTACTTC. Translation gives CASSLSEGARETQYF.

The sample holds a few counts of this clone. The chain links TRBV29-1 to TRBJ1-2; the match to TRBD1 covers 7 bases. The germline V gene encodes CDR1 SQVTM and CDR2 ANQGSEA. V was clipped by 7 bases and J by 7 bases; unmatched bases: 15. This CDR3 has 14 residues. Here the CDR3 DNA reads TGCAGCGCCAGGGGGGACACAACCAAGGGTGGCTACACCTTC. Protein sequence: CSARGDTTKGGYTF.